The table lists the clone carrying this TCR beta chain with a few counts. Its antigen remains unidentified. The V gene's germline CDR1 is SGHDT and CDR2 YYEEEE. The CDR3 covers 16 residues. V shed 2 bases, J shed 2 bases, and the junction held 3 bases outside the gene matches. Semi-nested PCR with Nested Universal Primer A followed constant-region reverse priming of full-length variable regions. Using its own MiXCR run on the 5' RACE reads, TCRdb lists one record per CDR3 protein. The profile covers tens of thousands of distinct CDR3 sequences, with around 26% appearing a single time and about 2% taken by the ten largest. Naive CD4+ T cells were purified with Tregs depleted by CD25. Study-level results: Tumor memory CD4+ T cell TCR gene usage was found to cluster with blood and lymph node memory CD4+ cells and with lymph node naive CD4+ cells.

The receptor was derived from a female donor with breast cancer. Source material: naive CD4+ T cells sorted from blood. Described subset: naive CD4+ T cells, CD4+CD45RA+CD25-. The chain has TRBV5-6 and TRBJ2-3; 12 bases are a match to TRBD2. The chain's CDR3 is CASSLTSGGITDTQYF. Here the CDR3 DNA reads TGTGCCAGCAGCTTAACTAGCGGGGGGATCACAGATACGCAGTATTTT.